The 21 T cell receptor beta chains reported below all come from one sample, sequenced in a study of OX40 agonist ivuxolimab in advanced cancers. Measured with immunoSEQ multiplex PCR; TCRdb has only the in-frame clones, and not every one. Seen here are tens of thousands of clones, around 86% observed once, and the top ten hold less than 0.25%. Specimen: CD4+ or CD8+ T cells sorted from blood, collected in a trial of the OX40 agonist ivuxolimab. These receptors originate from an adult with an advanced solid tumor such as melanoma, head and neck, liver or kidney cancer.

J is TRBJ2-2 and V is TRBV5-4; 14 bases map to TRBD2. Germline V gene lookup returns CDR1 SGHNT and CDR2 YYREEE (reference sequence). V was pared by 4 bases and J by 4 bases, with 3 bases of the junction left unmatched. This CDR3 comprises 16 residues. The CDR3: CASSQGLAGGTGELFF. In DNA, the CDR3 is TGTGCCAGCAGCCAAGGACTAGCGGGAGGCACCGGGGAGCTGTTTTTT.

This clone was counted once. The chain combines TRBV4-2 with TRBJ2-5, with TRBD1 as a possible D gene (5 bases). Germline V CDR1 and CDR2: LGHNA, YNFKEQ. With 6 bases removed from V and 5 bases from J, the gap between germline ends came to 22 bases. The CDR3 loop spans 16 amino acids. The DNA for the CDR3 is TGTGCCAGCAGGACAGAGGCTGGTAATGGCCTGGAGACCCAGTACTTC. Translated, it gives CASRTEAGNGLETQYF.

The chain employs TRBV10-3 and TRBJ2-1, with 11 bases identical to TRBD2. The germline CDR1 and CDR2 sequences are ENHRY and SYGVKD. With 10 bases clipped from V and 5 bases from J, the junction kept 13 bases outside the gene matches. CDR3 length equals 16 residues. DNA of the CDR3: TGTGCCACCACCCGAAATAGCGGGAGGGTCGACAATGAGCAGTTCTTC. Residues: CATTRNSGRVDNEQFF.

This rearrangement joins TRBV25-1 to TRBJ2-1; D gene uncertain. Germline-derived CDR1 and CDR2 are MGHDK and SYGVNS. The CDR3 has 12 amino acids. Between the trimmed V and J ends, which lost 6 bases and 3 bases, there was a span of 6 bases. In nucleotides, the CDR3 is TGTGCCAGCAGCGGTAACTACAATGAGCAGTTCTTC. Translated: CASSGNYNEQFF.

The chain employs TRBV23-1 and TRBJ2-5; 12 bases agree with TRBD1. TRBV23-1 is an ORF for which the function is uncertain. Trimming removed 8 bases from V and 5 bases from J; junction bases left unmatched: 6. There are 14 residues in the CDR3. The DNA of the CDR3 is TGCGCCAGCGCTCGGGACAGGGGGCGGGAGACCCAGTACTTC. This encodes CASARDRGRETQYF.

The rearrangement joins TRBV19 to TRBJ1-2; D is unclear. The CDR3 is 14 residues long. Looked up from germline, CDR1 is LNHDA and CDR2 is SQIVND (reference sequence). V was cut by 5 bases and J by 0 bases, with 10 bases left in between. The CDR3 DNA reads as TGTGCCAGTAGTTTGGGCTCACCTAACTATGGCTACACCTTC. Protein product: CASSLGSPNYGYTF.

The CDR3 region has the DNA TGTGCCAGCAGGGGCAGGGGAAGCTCCTACGAGCAGTACTTC. Translating gives CASRGRGSSYEQYF. This chain connects TRBV27 to TRBJ2-7, with D perhaps TRBD1 (6 bases). Trimming cost V 6 bases and J 0 bases, with 12 bases left between them. CDR3 length: 14 residues. Germline V CDR1 and CDR2: MNHEY, SMNVEV (reference sequence).

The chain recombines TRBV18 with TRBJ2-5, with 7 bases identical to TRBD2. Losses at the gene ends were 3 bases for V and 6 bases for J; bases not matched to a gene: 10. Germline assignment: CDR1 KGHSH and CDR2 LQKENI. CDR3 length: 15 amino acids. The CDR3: CASSPLAADKKTQYF. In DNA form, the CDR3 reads TGTGCCAGCTCACCCCTAGCGGCAGACAAGAAGACCCAGTACTTC.

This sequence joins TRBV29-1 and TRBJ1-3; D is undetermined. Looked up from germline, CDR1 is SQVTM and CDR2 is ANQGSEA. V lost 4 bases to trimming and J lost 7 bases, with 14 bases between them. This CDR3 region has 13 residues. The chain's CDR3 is CSVVAVLGNTIYF. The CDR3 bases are TGCAGCGTTGTGGCGGTTCTCGGGAACACCATATATTTT.

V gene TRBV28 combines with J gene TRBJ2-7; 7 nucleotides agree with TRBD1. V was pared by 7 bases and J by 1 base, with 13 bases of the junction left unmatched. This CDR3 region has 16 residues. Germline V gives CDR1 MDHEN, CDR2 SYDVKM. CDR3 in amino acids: CASTLDVRGISYEQYF. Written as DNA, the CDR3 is TGTGCCAGCACCTTAGATGTCAGGGGGATTTCCTACGAGCAGTACTTC.

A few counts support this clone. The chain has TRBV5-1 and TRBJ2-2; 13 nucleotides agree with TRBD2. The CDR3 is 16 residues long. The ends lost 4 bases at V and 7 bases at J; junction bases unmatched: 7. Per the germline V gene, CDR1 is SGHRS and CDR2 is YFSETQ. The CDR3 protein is CASSPLLAGGDGELFF. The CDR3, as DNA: TGCGCCAGCAGCCCTTTACTAGCGGGAGGGGACGGGGAGCTGTTTTTT.

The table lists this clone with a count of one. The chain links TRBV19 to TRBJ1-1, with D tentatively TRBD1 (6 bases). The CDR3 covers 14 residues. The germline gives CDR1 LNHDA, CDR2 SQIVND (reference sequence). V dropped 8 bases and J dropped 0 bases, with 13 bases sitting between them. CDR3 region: CASAMGGMNTEAFF. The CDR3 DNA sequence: TGTGCCAGTGCAATGGGGGGCATGAACACTGAAGCTTTCTTT.

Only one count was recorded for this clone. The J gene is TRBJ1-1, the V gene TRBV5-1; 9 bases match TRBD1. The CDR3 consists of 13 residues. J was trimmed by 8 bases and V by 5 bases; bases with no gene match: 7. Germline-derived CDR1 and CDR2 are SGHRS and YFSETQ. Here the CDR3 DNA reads TGCGCCAGCAGTTTGAGGGACAGGGACGAAGCTTTCTTT. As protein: CASSLRDRDEAFF.

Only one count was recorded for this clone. In DNA form, the CDR3 reads TGTGCCAGCAGCCAAGATCGGACTAGCGGGAGGGGCAATGAGCAGTTCTTC. Protein product: CASSQDRTSGRGNEQFF. The chain has TRBV4-2 and TRBJ2-1; TRBD2 matches at 15 bases. Germline loops: CDR1 LGHNA, CDR2 YNFKEQ. The V and J ends lost 0 bases and 6 bases, in that order; junction bases with no gene match: 3. This CDR3 contains 17 residues.

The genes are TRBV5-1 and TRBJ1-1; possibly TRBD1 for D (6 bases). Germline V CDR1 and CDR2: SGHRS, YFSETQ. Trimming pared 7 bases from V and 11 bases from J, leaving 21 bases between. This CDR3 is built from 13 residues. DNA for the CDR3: TGCGCCAGCGGGCCACAGGGTTTTCAGTCGGCTTTCTTT. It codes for CASGPQGFQSAFF. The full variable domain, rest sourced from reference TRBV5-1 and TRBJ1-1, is KAGVTQTPRYLIKTRGQQVTLSCSPISGHRSVSWYQQTPGQGLQFLFEYFSETQRNKGNFPGRFSGRQFSNSRSEMNVSTLELGDSALYLCASGPQGFQSAFFGQGTRLTVV.

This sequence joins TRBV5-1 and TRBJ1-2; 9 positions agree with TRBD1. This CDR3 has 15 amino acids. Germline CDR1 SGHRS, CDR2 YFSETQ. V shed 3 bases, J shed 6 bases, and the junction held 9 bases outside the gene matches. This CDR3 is CASSSTAGQGNGYTF. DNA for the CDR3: TGCGCCAGCAGCTCTACTGCGGGACAGGGTAATGGCTACACCTTC.

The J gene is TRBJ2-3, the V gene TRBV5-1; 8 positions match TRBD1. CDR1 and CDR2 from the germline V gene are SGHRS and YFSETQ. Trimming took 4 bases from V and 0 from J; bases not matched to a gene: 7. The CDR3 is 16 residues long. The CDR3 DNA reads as TGCGCCAGCAGCCCGATAGGACAGGGAAGCACAGATACGCAGTATTTT. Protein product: CASSPIGQGSTDTQYF.

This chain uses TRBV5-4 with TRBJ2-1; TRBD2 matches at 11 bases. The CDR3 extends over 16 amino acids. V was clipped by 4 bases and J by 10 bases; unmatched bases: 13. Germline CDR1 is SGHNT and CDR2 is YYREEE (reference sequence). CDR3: CASSTGVAGGPGEQFF. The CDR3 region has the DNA TGTGCCAGCAGCACGGGAGTAGCGGGAGGGCCGGGAGAGCAGTTCTTC.

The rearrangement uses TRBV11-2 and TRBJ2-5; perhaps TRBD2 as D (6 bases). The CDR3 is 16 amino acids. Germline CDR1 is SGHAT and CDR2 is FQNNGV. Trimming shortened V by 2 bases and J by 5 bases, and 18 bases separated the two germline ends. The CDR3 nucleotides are TGTGCCAGCAGCTTAAGTGAGACGGGAGCGTGGGAGACCCAGTACTTC. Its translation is CASSLSETGAWETQYF.

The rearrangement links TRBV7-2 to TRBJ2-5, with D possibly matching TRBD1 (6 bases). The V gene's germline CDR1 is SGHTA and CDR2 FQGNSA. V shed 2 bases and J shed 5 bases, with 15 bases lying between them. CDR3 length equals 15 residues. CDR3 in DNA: TGTGCCAGCAGCTTACAAATCAGGGGTGGGGAGACCCAGTACTTC. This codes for CASSLQIRGGETQYF.

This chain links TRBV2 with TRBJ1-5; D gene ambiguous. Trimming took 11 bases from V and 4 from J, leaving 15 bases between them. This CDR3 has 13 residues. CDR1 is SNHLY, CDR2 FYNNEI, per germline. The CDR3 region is CASQREGNQPQHF. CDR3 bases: TGTGCCTCCCAAAGAGAGGGAAATCAGCCCCAGCATTTT.